The 14 T cell receptor beta chains presented below share a single source sample, sequenced in a study of T-cell memory formation after mild COVID-19. TCRdb independently ran MiXCR on the 5' RACE reads; one entry per CDR3 protein. The table shows roughly 250,000 distinct CDR3 sequences, with around 15% occurring only once. Source material: PBMCs or a T cell subset sorted from them (not recorded which). The receptors here all came from a man aged 18-30 years who had mild COVID-19 (a few samples of this study predate the infection). Cell type and time point are not known.

DNA of the CDR3: TGTGCCAGCAGCCACCTCACAGGGAGGGGTTGGGGCTACACCTTC. As protein: CASSHLTGRGWGYTF. V and J are TRBV21-1 and TRBJ1-2. TRBV21-1 is tagged as a pseudogene. This CDR3 contains 15 residues.

In this sample, this clonotype turned up many times. V and J are TRBV5-5 and TRBJ2-7, with 8 positions matching TRBD1. After removal of 4 bases from V and 3 bases from J, the junction contained 9 bases not matched to a gene. CDR1 SGHKS and CDR2 YYEKEE come from the germline V gene (reference sequence). The CDR3 runs 15 residues. CDR3: CASSQGALIYYEQYV. In DNA form, the CDR3 reads TGTGCCAGCAGCCAGGGGGCCCTAATCTACTACGAGCAGTACGTC.

This clonotype was picked up many times. CDR3 sequence reads: CASRPRAAKNIQYF. CDR3 DNA sequence: TGTGCCAGCAGACCCCGGGCGGCTAAAAACATTCAGTACTTC. This chain connects TRBV12-3 or TRBV12-4 to TRBJ2-4; D is unclear. The length of the CDR3 is 14 residues. The ends were cut back, 6 bases at V and 4 bases at J, with 13 bases in the middle.

This clonotype showed up many times. J is TRBJ2-3 and V is TRBV7-2; D uncertain. The V gene's germline CDR1 is SGHTA and CDR2 FQGNSA. V was cut by 5 bases and J by 6 bases, with 12 bases left in between. The CDR3 sequence is 13 residues long. DNA for the CDR3: TGTGCCAGCAGCCCCGGAACCGGGGATACGCAGTATTTT. It codes for CASSPGTGDTQYF.

The CDR3 sequence: CASSARGSYTDTQYF. CDR3 DNA sequence: TGCGCCAGCAGCGCGAGGGGGTCCTACACAGATACGCAGTATTTT. The chain carries TRBV5-1 and TRBJ2-3; perhaps TRBD1 as D (6 bases). Germline CDR1 reads SGHRS; CDR2 reads YFSETQ. The CDR3 has 15 residues. V lost 4 bases and J 2 bases, leaving 14 bases between the germline ends.

The V call is TRBV7-2, the J call TRBJ1-5; D gene ambiguous. Trimming took 5 bases from V and 1 from J, leaving 15 bases between them. Germline CDR1 reads SGHTA; CDR2 reads FQGNSA. The CDR3 loop spans 16 amino acids. This CDR3 is CASSQNGPASNQPQHF. CDR3 bases: TGTGCCAGCAGCCAAAACGGACCCGCCAGCAATCAGCCCCAGCATTTT.

The chain combines TRBV12-5 with TRBJ1-1; 7 bases line up with TRBD1. This CDR3 has 12 amino acids. Germline CDR1 is LGHNT and CDR2 is FRNRAP. V lost 6 bases and J lost 7; bases outside the gene matches: 5. The CDR3 spells CASGRGQVEAFF. The CDR3 region has the DNA TGTGCTAGTGGCCGAGGACAGGTTGAAGCTTTCTTT. Full variable domain (remainder filled in from reference TRBV12-5 and TRBJ1-1): DARVTQTPRHKVTEMGQEVTMRCQPILGHNTVFWYRQTMMQGLELLAYFRNRAPLDDSGMPKDRFSAEMPDATLATLKIQPSEPRDSAVYFCASGRGQVEAFFGQGTRLTVV.

The sample holds a few counts of this clonotype. The chain has TRBV7-3 and TRBJ1-3, with D maybe TRBD1 (5 bases). Germline V CDR1 and CDR2: SGHTA, FQGTGA. The CDR3 length is 14 residues. Trimming stripped 5 bases from V and 4 bases from J, with 12 bases between. The CDR3 region is CASSPNAGGNTIYF. In nucleotides, the CDR3 is TGTGCCAGCAGCCCAAACGCAGGGGGAAACACCATATATTTT.

Only a few counts were recorded for this clonotype. The gene calls are TRBV12-3 or TRBV12-4 and TRBJ2-3; TRBD2 is a possible D gene (5 bases). The CDR3 sequence is 13 residues long. Deletions cut 5 bases from V and 7 bases from J, with 13 bases between. The CDR3 nucleotides read TGTGCCAGCAGTCTCCTCCTAGCTCATACGCAGTATTTT. Translating it yields CASSLLLAHTQYF.

The chain links TRBV7-3 to TRBJ1-1; D call uncertain. V was trimmed by 5 bases and J by 3 bases, leaving 16 bases between them. The CDR3 has 15 residues. Germline V gene data show CDR1 as SGHTA and CDR2 as FQGTGA. The CDR3 loop is CASSPTRVGDTEAFF. Here the CDR3 DNA reads TGTGCCAGCAGCCCCACCCGGGTGGGTGACACTGAAGCTTTCTTT. Filled out from reference TRBV7-3 and TRBJ1-1, the complete variable domain reads GAGVSQTPSNKVTEKGKYVELRCDPISGHTALYWYRQSLGQGPEFLIYFQGTGAADDSGLPNDRFFAVRPEGSVSTLKIQRTERGDSAVYLCASSPTRVGDTEAFFGQGTRLTVV.

Concerning this clonotype itself: At one end the junction does not follow the germline gene, possibly because of a read error. V gene TRBV4-3 combines with J gene TRBJ1-2; the D gene is possibly TRBD1 (5 bases). CDR1 is LGHNA and CDR2 is YSLEER in the germline V gene. The CDR3 covers 15 residues. In DNA form, the CDR3 reads TGCGCCAGCATCCAAGAGACAACAGGCAACTATGGCTACACCTTC. Protein: CASIQETTGNYGYTF.

This clonotype appeared many times. The chain carries TRBV11-1 and TRBJ2-1; TRBD2 matches 7 bases. The V gene's germline CDR1 is SGHAT and CDR2 FQDESV (reference sequence). V was clipped by 5 bases and J by 2 bases; unmatched bases: 6. This CDR3 has 15 residues. CDR3 coding DNA: TGTGCCAGCAGCGCCCCCGGGACTACCTACAATGAGCAGTTCTTC. This gives the protein CASSAPGTTYNEQFF.

The chain joins TRBV6-1 to TRBJ2-7; D is perhaps TRBD1 (6 bases). With 4 bases removed from V and 1 base from J, the gap between germline ends came to 14 bases. The germline V gene encodes CDR1 MNHNS and CDR2 SASEGT. The length of the CDR3 is 15 residues. The CDR3 DNA is TGTGCCAGCAGTGGGGGACACACTGCATCCTACGAGCAGTACTTC. Translated: CASSGGHTASYEQYF.

This chain links TRBV5-5 with TRBJ2-5, with 9 bases lining up with TRBD1. After removal of 0 bases from V and 5 bases from J, the junction contained 5 bases not matched to a gene. The CDR3 is 15 residues long. Germline CDR1 is SGHKS and CDR2 is YYEKEE (reference sequence). The CDR3 DNA reads TGTGCCAGCAGCTTGGAAGGGACAGGGTCCGAGACCCAGTACTTC. This gives the protein CASSLEGTGSETQYF.